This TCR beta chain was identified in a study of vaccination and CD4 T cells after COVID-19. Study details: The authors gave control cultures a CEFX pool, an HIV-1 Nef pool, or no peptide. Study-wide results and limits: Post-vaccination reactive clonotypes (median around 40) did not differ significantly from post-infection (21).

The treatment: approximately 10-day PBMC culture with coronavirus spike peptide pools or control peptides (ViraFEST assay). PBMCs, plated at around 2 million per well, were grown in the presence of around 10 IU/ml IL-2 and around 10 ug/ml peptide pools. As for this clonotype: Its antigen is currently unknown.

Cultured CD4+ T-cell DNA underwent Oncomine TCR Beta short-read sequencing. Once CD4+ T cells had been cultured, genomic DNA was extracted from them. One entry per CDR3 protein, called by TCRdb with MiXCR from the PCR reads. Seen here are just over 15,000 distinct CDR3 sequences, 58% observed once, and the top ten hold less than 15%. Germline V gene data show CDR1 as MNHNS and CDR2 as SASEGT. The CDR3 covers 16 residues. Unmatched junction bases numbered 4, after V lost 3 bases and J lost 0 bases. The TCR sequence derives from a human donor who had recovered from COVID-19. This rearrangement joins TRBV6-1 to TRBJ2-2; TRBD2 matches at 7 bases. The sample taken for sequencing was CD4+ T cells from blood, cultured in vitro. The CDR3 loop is CASSDLAGSNTGELFF. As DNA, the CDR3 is TGTGCCAGCAGTGACTTAGCGGGCTCGAACACCGGGGAGCTGTTTTTT.